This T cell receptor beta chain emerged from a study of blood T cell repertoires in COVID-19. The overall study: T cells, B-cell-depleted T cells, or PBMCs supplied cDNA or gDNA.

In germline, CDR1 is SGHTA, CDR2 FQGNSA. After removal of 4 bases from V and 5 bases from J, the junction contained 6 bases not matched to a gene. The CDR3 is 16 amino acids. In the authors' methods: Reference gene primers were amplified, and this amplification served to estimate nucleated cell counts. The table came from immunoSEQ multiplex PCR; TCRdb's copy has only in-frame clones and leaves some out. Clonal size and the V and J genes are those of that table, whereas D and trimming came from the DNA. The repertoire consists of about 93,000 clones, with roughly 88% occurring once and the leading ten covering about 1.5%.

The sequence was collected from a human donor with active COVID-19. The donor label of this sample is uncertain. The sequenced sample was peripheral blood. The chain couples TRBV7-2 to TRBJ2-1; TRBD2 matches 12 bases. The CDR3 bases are TGTGCCAGCAGCTGGCTAGCGGGGGGGCGCAACAATGAGCAGTTCTTC. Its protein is CASSWLAGGRNNEQFF.